The entry below describes one T cell receptor (beta chain). Germline trimming cut 5 bases from V and 7 bases from J; bases unmatched to any gene: 9. The CDR3 covers 13 residues. CDR1 SQVTM and CDR2 ANQGSEA come from the germline V gene. The record originates from a study of blood T cell repertoires in COVID-19. In the original workflow: Nucleated cell number was recorded as an estimate derived from reference gene primer amplification. The method was immunoSEQ multiplex PCR; TCRdb's version includes in-frame clones alone and lacks a portion of them. V and J calls and clone size are copied from that table; D and trimming were computed from the DNA. The sample carries around 70,000 clones, about four fifths recorded once.

The sequencing sample was made of peripheral blood. The sequence came from a human donor in a cohort sampled during active COVID-19. V is TRBV29-1 and J is TRBJ1-2; 8 positions agree with TRBD1. The CDR3 nucleotides read TGCAGCGTTCTCCCCCAGGGGGCGGTTGGCTACACCTTC. It translates to CSVLPQGAVGYTF.